This record covers a single TCR beta chain. This CDR3 spans 12 amino acids. V was cut by 0 bases and J by 9 bases, with 12 bases left in between. Germline V lookup: CDR1 DFQATT, CDR2 SNEGSKA (reference sequence). Using its own MiXCR run on the RT-PCR reads, TCRdb lists one record per CDR3 protein. The sample has fewer than 800,000 distinct CDR3 sequences; more than 13% are singletons. The J gene is TRBJ2-7, the V gene TRBV20-1; D may be TRBD2 (6 bases). Sample: memory CD4+ T cells from blood. The sequence was obtained from a female donor in good health, serving as a healthy control. CDR3 nucleotide sequence: TGCAGTGCTAGAGAACTAGCCTTGGGGCAGTACTTC. Its protein is CSARELALGQYF.